A single T cell receptor (beta chain) is shown here with its context. No antigen is known for it. A sample-barcoded 5' primer and a J-beta primer mix were used in a second PCR of roughly 6 to 12 cycles. Each of the samples gave a minimum of 2.5 million paired-end reads that contained CDR3. TCRdb re-analysed the 5' RACE reads in MiXCR, keeping a single row per CDR3 protein. The data show about 1 million distinct CDR3 sequences, 40% to 55% seen once. This record belongs to a study of blood T cells in healthy people across ages. Study as a whole: Researchers report that template switching captured about one barcoded beta molecule per two T cells. Points from the study as a whole: Estimated diversity that came from one million T cells was considered an underestimate. Bulk PBMC profiling left naive and antigen-experienced comparisons inconclusive.

The germline V and J ends were trimmed by 6 bases and 0 bases, with 12 bases remaining between them. CDR1 and CDR2 from the germline V gene are MNHNS and SASEGT. The CDR3 length is 14 residues. The J gene is TRBJ2-7, the V gene TRBV6-1; TRBD1 is a possible D gene (6 bases). This sequence originates from a woman in her sixties in good health. Sequences were obtained from blood. As DNA, the CDR3 is TGTGCCAGCAGACCCACAGGGACCTCCTACGAGCAGTACTTC. It is translated as CASRPTGTSYEQYF.